These 11 T cell receptor beta chains came from one sample sequenced in a study of a mutant IDH1 vaccine in newly diagnosed glioma. Only in-frame clones appear in the TCRdb table, and some are missing; sequencing was by immunoSEQ multiplex PCR. The sample carries approximately 45,000 clones, approximately 92% recorded once. Time point of the sample: week 35, safety follow-up. With topical imiquimod, each dose of the vaccine consisted of 300 ug of mutant IDH1 20-mer peptide. These receptors are not linked to any known antigen. The sequenced sample was PBMCs, obtained from a glioma patient whose treatment included an IDH1 peptide vaccine. The source is a man aged 45-65 years with glioma.

The chain couples TRBV25-1 to TRBJ2-7; D is uncertain. The length of the CDR3 is 11 residues. Germline values: CDR1 MGHDK, CDR2 SYGVNS. Trimming removed 4 bases at V and 4 bases at J, with 5 bases between. The DNA for the CDR3 is TGTGCCAGCAGTGGTCGGTACGAGCAGTACTTC. This gives the protein CASSGRYEQYF.

V is TRBV29-1 and J is TRBJ2-1; TRBD2 matches 8 bases. Per germline, CDR1 SQVTM and CDR2 ANQGSEA. J lost 1 base, V lost 6 bases, and 11 bases had no gene match. This CDR3 is 16 amino acids long. The DNA of the CDR3 is TGCAGCGTCCTCGGGGGGGCAGGGAGATCCTACAATGAGCAGTTCTTC. Its translation: CSVLGGAGRSYNEQFF.

The gene calls are TRBV5-1 and TRBJ1-1; maybe TRBD1 (6 bases). V was pared by 0 bases and J by 1 base, with 19 bases between. From germline, CDR1 is SGHRS and CDR2 YFSETQ. The CDR3 spans 18 residues. This chain's CDR3 is CASSLDGAGVLGNTEAFF. The DNA for the CDR3 is TGCGCCAGCAGCTTGGACGGGGCAGGGGTGTTGGGGAACACTGAAGCTTTCTTT.

The rearrangement links TRBV5-4 to TRBJ1-2, with D perhaps TRBD1 (5 bases). The CDR3 totals 15 residues. Germline lookup yields CDR1 SGHNT and CDR2 YYREEE (reference sequence). The V and J ends lost 4 bases and 4 bases respectively, with 17 bases between them. The CDR3, as DNA: TGTGCCAGCAGCATCCCCGGGACGGGGATCTATGGCTACACCTTC. Its protein product is CASSIPGTGIYGYTF.

The chain has TRBV5-1 and TRBJ2-5; 7 nucleotides match TRBD1. V lost 0 bases, J lost 5 bases, and 13 bases stayed unmatched. Germline assignment: CDR1 SGHRS and CDR2 YFSETQ. The CDR3 runs to 17 residues. Here the CDR3 reads CASSLAEEAPRGETQYF. CDR3 DNA: TGCGCCAGCAGCTTGGCCGAGGAGGCCCCCAGGGGGGAGACCCAGTACTTC.

This clone was recorded only once. The chain couples TRBV5-1 to TRBJ2-5; D is perhaps TRBD1 (6 bases). The CDR3 totals 14 residues. The germline V gene encodes CDR1 SGHRS and CDR2 YFSETQ. The V end was cut by 0 bases, the J end by 5 bases, with 11 bases between. The CDR3 protein is CASSLDRVGETQYF. CDR3 DNA sequence: TGCGCCAGCAGCTTGGACAGGGTCGGGGAGACCCAGTACTTC. Filled out from reference TRBV5-1 and TRBJ2-5, the complete variable domain reads KAGVTQTPRYLIKTRGQQVTLSCSPISGHRSVSWYQQTPGQGLQFLFEYFSETQRNKGNFPGRFSGRQFSNSRSEMNVSTLELGDSALYLCASSLDRVGETQYFGPGTRLLVL.

This clone was found once. J is TRBJ1-6 and V is TRBV14; weak D call: TRBD1 (5 bases). The CDR3 has 17 amino acids. V was trimmed by 1 base and J by 11 bases, leaving 21 bases between them. Germline loops: CDR1 SGHDN, CDR2 FVKESK. The CDR3 is CASSQGGGTPLMAPLHF. The CDR3 region has the DNA TGTGCCAGCAGCCAAGGGGGGGGTACTCCCCTTATGGCACCCCTCCACTTT. The complete variable domain, with remaining parts taken from reference TRBV14 and TRBJ1-6, reads EAGVTQFPSHSVIEKGQTVTLRCDPISGHDNLYWYRRVMGKEIKFLLHFVKESKQDESGMPNNRFLAERTGGTYSTLKVQPAELEDSGVYFCASSQGGGTPLMAPLHFGNGTRLTVT.

The J gene is TRBJ2-2, the V gene TRBV27; TRBD2 is a possible D gene (5 bases). CDR1 and CDR2 from the germline V gene are MNHEY and SMNVEV (reference sequence). Trimming removed 5 bases from V and 0 bases from J, with 13 bases in between. CDR3 length: 16 residues. CDR3 sequence (DNA): TGTGCCAGCAGTCGCTCCGGGGAGACGAACACCGGGGAGCTGTTTTTT. Protein sequence: CASSRSGETNTGELFF.

This chain connects TRBV25-1 to TRBJ2-5; D uncertain. Per germline, CDR1 MGHDK and CDR2 SYGVNS. V lost 4 bases and J 5 bases, leaving 8 bases between the germline ends. This CDR3 has 12 residues. The CDR3, as DNA: TGTGCCAGCAGTGCATTGGTGGAGACCCAGTACTTC. This codes for CASSALVETQYF.

J is TRBJ2-3 and V is TRBV7-2, with 12 bases identical to TRBD2. Germline assignment: CDR1 SGHTA and CDR2 FQGNSA. CDR3 size: 18 residues. Trimming removed 6 bases from V and 0 bases from J; junction bases left unmatched: 10. The CDR3 sequence: CASRPTSGGPLSTDTQYF. The CDR3 nucleotides are TGTGCCAGCAGACCCACTAGCGGGGGGCCCCTTAGCACAGATACGCAGTATTTT.

This sequence joins TRBV4-2 and TRBJ1-2; tentative D call: TRBD1 (6 bases). The CDR3 has 15 residues. The germline V gene encodes CDR1 LGHNA and CDR2 YNFKEQ. V was shortened by 0 bases and J by 2 bases, with 10 bases between the two germline ends. CDR3 residues: CASSQDITGNYGYTF. CDR3 coding DNA: TGTGCCAGCAGCCAAGATATCACAGGGAACTATGGCTACACCTTC.